The 10 T cell receptor beta chains below all came from one sample that was sequenced in a study of blood T cell repertoires in COVID-19. Repertoires were generated with immunoSEQ multiplex PCR, while TCRdb's copy carries only in-frame clones and drops some. The sample lists 50,000 to 80,000 clones, about 82% occurring once. What was sequenced was peripheral blood. Receptors were obtained from a man aged 50-60 years with active COVID-19.

The chain uses TRBV18 and TRBJ2-1; 9 bases line up with TRBD1. The CDR3 covers 13 residues. Trimming at V came to 6 bases and at J to 5 bases, leaving 2 bases not matched to a gene. Germline V gene data show CDR1 as KGHSH and CDR2 as LQKENI. DNA of the CDR3: TGTGCCAGCTCGGGACAGGGCCACAATGAGCAGTTCTTC. Translating it yields CASSGQGHNEQFF.

This clone has just one count. The rearrangement joins TRBV9 to TRBJ2-2; 13 bases agree with TRBD2. The CDR3 totals 19 residues. J lost 0 bases, V lost 4 bases, and 9 bases had no gene match. CDR1 SGDLS and CDR2 YYNGEE come from the germline V gene. The CDR3 DNA sequence: TGTGCCAGCAGCAAGACTAGCGGGAGGTCTATACCGAACACCGGGGAGCTGTTTTTT. It encodes CASSKTSGRSIPNTGELFF.

This clone showed up just once. V gene TRBV6-5 combines with J gene TRBJ2-1; 9 nucleotides line up with TRBD1. The germline CDR1 and CDR2 sequences are MNHEY and SVGAGI. V lost 6 bases to trimming and J lost 10 bases; unmatched junction nucleotides: 13. The CDR3 has 15 amino acids. CDR3 protein: CASRDRDRAVREQFF. CDR3 DNA: TGTGCCAGCAGAGATCGGGACAGGGCGGTGAGGGAGCAGTTCTTC.

This clone was recorded only once. The chain couples TRBV9 to TRBJ1-2; 7 positions agree with TRBD1. CDR3 length: 14 residues. The junction had 7 bases not matched to a gene; V was cut back by 4 bases and J by 4 bases. Per germline, CDR1 SGDLS and CDR2 YYNGEE. The CDR3 region has the DNA TGTGCCAGCAGCCCGGGGACAGCCTCCTATGGCTACACCTTC. Translating it yields CASSPGTASYGYTF. The full variable domain, its missing parts supplied by reference TRBV9 and TRBJ1-2, is DSGVTQTPKHLITATGQRVTLRCSPRSGDLSVYWYQQSLDQGLQFLIQYYNGEERAKGNILERFSAQQFPDLHSELNLSSLELGDSALYFCASSPGTASYGYTFGSGTRLTVV.

The chain uses TRBV5-1 and TRBJ2-1, with 12 bases fitting TRBD1. With 4 bases clipped from V and 4 bases from J, the junction kept 3 bases outside the gene matches. CDR3 length equals 15 residues. In germline, CDR1 is SGHRS, CDR2 YFSETQ. The CDR3 DNA sequence: TGCGCCAGCAGCCCGGGACAGGGGGCGTACAATGAGCAGTTCTTC. Its translation is CASSPGQGAYNEQFF.

V usage is TRBV6-5 and J usage is TRBJ1-5, with 7 bases lining up with TRBD1. Germline trimming cut 5 bases from V and 5 bases from J; bases unmatched to any gene: 6. CDR1 MNHEY and CDR2 SVGAGI come from the germline V gene. The CDR3 has 14 amino acids. The CDR3 region is CASSPKTGHQPQHF. The DNA for the CDR3 is TGTGCCAGCAGTCCGAAGACAGGGCATCAGCCCCAGCATTTT.

A word on this clone: One junction end does not reproduce the germline sequence, and a read error may be involved. The same CDR3 is also encoded by other DNA sequences in this sample. The V and J genes are TRBV28 and TRBJ2-7; tentatively, D is TRBD1 (7 bases). Germline CDR1 is MDHEN and CDR2 is SYDVKM. This CDR3 comprises 15 residues. The CDR3 DNA is TGTGCCAGCAGAAGCCAGGGGGGTGGGACCTACGAGCAGTATTTC. Its protein is CASRSQGGGTYEQYF.

This clone was picked up one time. The chain employs TRBV27 and TRBJ1-6, with D tentatively TRBD1 (5 bases). CDR1 and CDR2 from the germline V gene are MNHEY and SMNVEV (reference sequence). This CDR3 region has 13 residues. Trimming took 4 bases from V and 7 from J, leaving 8 bases between them. CDR3 residues: CASSWEGNSPLHF. The DNA of the CDR3 is TGTGCCAGCAGTTGGGAGGGGAATTCACCCCTCCACTTT.

The rearrangement uses TRBV19 and TRBJ2-5, with 10 positions matching TRBD1. CDR3 length equals 15 residues. Germline CDR1 and CDR2: LNHDA and SQIVND (reference sequence). Trimming removed 4 bases from V and 2 bases from J; junction bases left unmatched: 4. CDR3 region: CASSNQGQGQETQYF. The CDR3 nucleotides read TGTGCCAGTAGTAACCAGGGACAGGGGCAAGAGACCCAGTACTTC.

This clone occurred once. The chain uses TRBV9 and TRBJ2-6, with D tentatively TRBD1 (5 bases). CDR1 is SGDLS and CDR2 is YYNGEE in the germline V gene. Trimming took off 3 bases at V and 4 bases at J, with 14 bases between the two ends. The CDR3 contains 16 residues. The CDR3 DNA reads TGTGCCAGCAGCGCAAGCAGGGTCTCCGGGGCCAACGTCCTGACTTTC. Translated: CASSASRVSGANVLTF.